Listed below are T cell receptor beta chains from one sample, sequenced in a study of cytomegalovirus exposure and HLA in healthy donors. Sequencing used immunoSEQ multiplex PCR; TCRdb keeps in-frame clones, though not all of them. This sample yields about 120,000 clones, of which more than 95% are seen a single time; 1.5% to 2% belongs to the top ten. Sequencing used PBMCs. The source of these receptors is a man aged 18 to 30 in good health and CMV-seronegative. CDR3s include the opening cysteine and the closing phenylalanine or tryptophan. D genes are given only for firm matches. The size field is filled for only some rows; it gives once, few, many or a size class.

CASFGQGAPYEQYF,TGTGCCAGCTTTGGACAGGGGGCGCCGTACGAGCAGTACTTC,TRBJ2-7,-,TRBV28,TRBD1
CASSIGTGGEQFF,TGTGCCAGTAGTATTGGGACAGGGGGTGAGCAGTTCTTC,TRBJ2-1,-,TRBV19,TRBD1
CASSDRGASDQPQHF,TGTGCCAGCAGCGACAGGGGCGCAAGTGATCAGCCCCAGCATTTT,TRBJ1-5,-,TRBV6-5,TRBD1
CASSSANYEQYF,TGTGCCAGCAGTTCTGCGAACTACGAGCAGTACTTC,TRBJ2-7,-,TRBV6-5,-
CAWTFLAGGPDEQFF,TGTGCCTGGACCTTCCTAGCGGGAGGGCCCGATGAGCAGTTCTTC,TRBJ2-1,-,TRBV30,TRBD2
CASSLLSVNTEAFF,TGTGCCAGCAGCCTTTTATCAGTTAACACTGAAGCTTTCTTT,TRBJ1-1,-,TRBV5-4,-
CASSSGGGTHYEQYF,TGTGCCAGCAGTTCAGGGGGCGGGACCCATTACGAGCAGTACTTC,TRBJ2-7,once,TRBV6-7,TRBD1
CASSSRLDSIGYGYTF,TGTGCCAGCAGCTCCCGACTGGACAGCATTGGGTATGGCTACACCTTC,TRBJ1-2,-,TRBV7-2,-
CASSVKDTQYF,TGTGCCAGCAGTGTAAAAGATACGCAGTATTTT,TRBJ2-3,-,TRBV2,-
CASRPDRGWTGELFF,TGTGCCAGCAGACCCGACAGGGGATGGACCGGGGAGCTGTTTTTT,TRBJ2-2,-,TRBV6-5,TRBD1